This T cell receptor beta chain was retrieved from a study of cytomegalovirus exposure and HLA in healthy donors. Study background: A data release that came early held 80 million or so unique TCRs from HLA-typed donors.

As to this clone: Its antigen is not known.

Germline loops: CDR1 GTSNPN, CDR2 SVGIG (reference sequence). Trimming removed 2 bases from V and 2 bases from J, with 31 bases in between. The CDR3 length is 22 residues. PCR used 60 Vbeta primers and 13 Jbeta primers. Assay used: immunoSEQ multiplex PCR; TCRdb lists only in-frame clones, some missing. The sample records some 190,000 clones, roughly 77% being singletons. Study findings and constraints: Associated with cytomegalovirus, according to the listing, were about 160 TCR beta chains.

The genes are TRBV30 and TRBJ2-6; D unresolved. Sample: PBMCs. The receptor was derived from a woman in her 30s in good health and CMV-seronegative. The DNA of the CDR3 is TGTGCCTGGAGTCCCTCCCGCGTTCCGGGTTCTTCATCGCGTACTGGGGCCAACGTCCTGACTTTC. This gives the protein CAWSPSRVPGSSSRTGANVLTF.